This T cell receptor (beta chain) derives from a study of T cell responses to AZD1222 COVID-19 vaccine. Study-level background: Researchers grouped second doses given at about 4 or about 12 weeks into one pool. Study-wide results and caveats: Spike-wide coverage was observed for vaccine-associated CD4 TCRs, with dominant responses at 160-218 and 743-854.

Measured with immunoSEQ multiplex PCR; TCRdb has only the in-frame clones, and not every one. The sample includes 95,000 to 150,000 clones, around 87% of them seen just once. J gave up 8 bases and V 2 bases, and 5 bases lay outside the gene matches. The CDR3 is made up of 15 amino acids. The germline V gene encodes CDR1 SGDLS and CDR2 YYNGEE. Concerning this clone itself: Its cognate antigen is unknown.

The chain uses TRBV9 and TRBJ2-1, with TRBD1 identical over 12 bases. Source: peripheral blood, taken on day 0 of AZD1222 vaccination. The sequence was collected from an adult in good health. CDR3 sequence: CASSVRDRGPDEQFF. As DNA, the CDR3 is TGTGCCAGCAGCGTCCGGGACAGGGGGCCTGATGAGCAGTTCTTC.